This T cell receptor (beta chain) derives from a study of blood T cell repertoires in COVID-19. Overall study: From the United States, Italy and Spain came samples of acute and convalescent COVID-19.

Method: immunoSEQ multiplex PCR; TCRdb's copy keeps in-frame clones and lacks some. The sample contains 200,000 to 250,000 clones, 84% of which appear only once. CDR1 and CDR2 from the germline V gene are MNHEY and SMNVEV (reference sequence). This CDR3 spans 17 amino acids. Trimming removed 1 base from V and 4 bases from J, with 19 bases in between. J is TRBJ2-5 and V is TRBV27, with D perhaps matching TRBD2 (5 bases). The TCR sequence derives from a man over 45 with acute or convalescent COVID-19. Sequencing was done on a sample of peripheral blood. This CDR3 reads CASSLLIPTRAPETQYF. The DNA of the CDR3 is TGTGCCAGCAGTTTATTGATCCCTACTAGGGCTCCAGAGACCCAGTACTTC.